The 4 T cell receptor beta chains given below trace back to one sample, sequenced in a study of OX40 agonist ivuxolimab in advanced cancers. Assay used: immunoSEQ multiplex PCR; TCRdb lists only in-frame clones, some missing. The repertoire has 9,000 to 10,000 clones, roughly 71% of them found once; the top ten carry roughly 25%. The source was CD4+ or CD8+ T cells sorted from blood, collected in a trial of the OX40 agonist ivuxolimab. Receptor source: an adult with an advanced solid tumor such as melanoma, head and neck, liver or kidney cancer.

The CDR3 here is CASSYGWDEQFF. The CDR3 region has the DNA TGTGCCAGCAGCTATGGGTGGGATGAGCAGTTCTTC. This chain joins TRBV7-9 and TRBJ2-1; no clear D gene. The germline CDR1 and CDR2 sequences are SEHNR and FQNEAQ (reference sequence). The CDR3 has 12 amino acids. The V end was cut by 4 bases, the J end by 8 bases, with 9 bases between.

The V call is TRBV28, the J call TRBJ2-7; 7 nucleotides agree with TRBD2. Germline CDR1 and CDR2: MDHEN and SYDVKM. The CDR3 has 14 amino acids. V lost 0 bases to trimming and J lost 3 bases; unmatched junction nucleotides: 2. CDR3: CASSLWGGFYEQYF. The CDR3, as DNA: TGTGCCAGCAGTTTATGGGGGGGGTTCTACGAGCAGTACTTC.

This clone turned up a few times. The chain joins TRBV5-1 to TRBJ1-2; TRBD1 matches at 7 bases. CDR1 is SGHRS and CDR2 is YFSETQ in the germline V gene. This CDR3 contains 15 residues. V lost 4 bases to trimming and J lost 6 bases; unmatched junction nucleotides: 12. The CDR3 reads CASSPFADRVDGYTF. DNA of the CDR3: TGCGCCAGCAGCCCCTTCGCCGACAGGGTAGATGGCTACACCTTC.

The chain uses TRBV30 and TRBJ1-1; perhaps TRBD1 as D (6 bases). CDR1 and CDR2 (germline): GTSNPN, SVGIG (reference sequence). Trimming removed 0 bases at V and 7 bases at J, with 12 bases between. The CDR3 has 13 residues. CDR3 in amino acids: CAWSVMGGNEAFF. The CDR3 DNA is TGTGCCTGGAGTGTGATGGGGGGCAATGAAGCTTTCTTT.